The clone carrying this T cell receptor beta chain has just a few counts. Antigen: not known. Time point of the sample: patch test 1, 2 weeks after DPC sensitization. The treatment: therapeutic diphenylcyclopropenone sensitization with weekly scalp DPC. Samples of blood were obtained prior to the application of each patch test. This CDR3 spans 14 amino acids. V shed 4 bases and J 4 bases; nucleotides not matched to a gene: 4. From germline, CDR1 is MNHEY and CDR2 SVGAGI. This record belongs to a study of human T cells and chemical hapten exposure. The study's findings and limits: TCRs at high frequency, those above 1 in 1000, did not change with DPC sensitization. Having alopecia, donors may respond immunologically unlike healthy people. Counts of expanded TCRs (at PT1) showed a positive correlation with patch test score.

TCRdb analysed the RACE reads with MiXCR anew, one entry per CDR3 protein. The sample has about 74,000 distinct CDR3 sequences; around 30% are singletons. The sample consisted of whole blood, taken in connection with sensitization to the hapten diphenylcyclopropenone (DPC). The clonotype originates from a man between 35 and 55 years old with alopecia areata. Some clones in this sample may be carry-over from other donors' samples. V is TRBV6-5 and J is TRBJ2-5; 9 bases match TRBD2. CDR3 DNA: TGTGCCAGCAGTTCCGTGACTAGCGGAGAGACCCAGTACTTC. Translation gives CASSSVTSGETQYF.